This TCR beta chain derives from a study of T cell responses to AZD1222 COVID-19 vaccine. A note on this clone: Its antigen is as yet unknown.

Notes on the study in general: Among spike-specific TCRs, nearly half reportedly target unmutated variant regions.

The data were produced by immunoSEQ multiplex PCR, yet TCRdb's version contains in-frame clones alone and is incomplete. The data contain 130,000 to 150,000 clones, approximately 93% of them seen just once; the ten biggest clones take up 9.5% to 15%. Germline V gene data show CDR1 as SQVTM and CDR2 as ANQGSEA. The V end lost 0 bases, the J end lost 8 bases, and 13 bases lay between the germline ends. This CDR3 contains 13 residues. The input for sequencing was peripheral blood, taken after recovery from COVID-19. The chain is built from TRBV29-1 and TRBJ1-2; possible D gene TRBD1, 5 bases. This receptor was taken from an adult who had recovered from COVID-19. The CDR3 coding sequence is TGCAGCGTTGAAGAAGCACAGGCAGGGGGCTACACCTTC. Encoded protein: CSVEEAQAGGYTF.